A single sample is the source of the 29 T cell receptor beta chains below, sequenced in a study of CD8 T cells in ankylosing spondylitis. TCRdb redid the calling of the 5' RACE reads with MiXCR, one entry per CDR3 protein. Among a few hundred thousand distinct CDR3 sequences listed, about 10% were seen once. Sequencing input: blood, either unsorted or a sorted T cell fraction (not recorded which). These receptors were taken from a male donor with ankylosing spondylitis or in good health (not recorded which).

The J gene is TRBJ1-2, the V gene TRBV20-1, with 11 bases matching TRBD1. J lost 2 bases, V lost 5 bases, and 4 bases had no gene match. CDR3 size: 14 residues. Germline CDR1 is DFQATT and CDR2 is SNEGSKA (reference sequence). The CDR3 region is CSAGQGATNYGYTF. As DNA, the CDR3 is TGCAGTGCTGGACAGGGGGCCACCAACTATGGCTACACCTTC.

This clonotype was detected many times. J is TRBJ1-1 and V is TRBV13; D possibly corresponds to TRBD1 (6 bases). The V gene lost 5 bases and the J gene lost 4 bases, with 14 bases spanning the gap. The CDR3 loop spans 14 amino acids. The germline CDR1 and CDR2 sequences are PRHDT and FYEKMQ (reference sequence). DNA for the CDR3: TGTGCCAGCAGCCCCCTTAGGGGGGGCACTGAAGCTTTCTTT. The encoded protein is CASSPLRGGTEAFF.

This clonotype was recorded at least ten times. The chain has TRBV7-2 and TRBJ2-7; D may be TRBD2 (5 bases). The CDR3 runs to 15 residues. Germline assignment: CDR1 SGHTA and CDR2 FQGNSA. V lost 6 bases, J lost 0 bases, and 15 bases lay in between. The CDR3: CASSLELGSSYEQYF. The CDR3 coding sequence is TGTGCCAGCAGTCTCGAACTAGGGAGCTCCTACGAGCAGTACTTC. The variable domain in full, completed from reference TRBV7-2 and TRBJ2-7, reads GAGVSQSPSNKVTEKGKDVELRCDPISGHTALYWYRQSLGQGLEFLIYFQGNSAPDKSGLPSDRFSAERTGGSVSTLTIQRTQQEDSAVYLCASSLELGSSYEQYFGPGTRLTVT.

The chain couples TRBV11-1 to TRBJ2-7; no clear D. V was shortened by 5 bases and J by 3 bases, with 8 bases between the two germline ends. Germline V lookup: CDR1 SGHAT, CDR2 FQDESV (reference sequence). The CDR3 extends over 12 amino acids. The CDR3 DNA reads TGTGCCAGCAGCCGGAACCACTACGAGCAGTACTTC. Protein product: CASSRNHYEQYF.

This clonotype was seen many times. This rearrangement joins TRBV5-6 to TRBJ2-5, with unresolved D. Germline loops: CDR1 SGHDT, CDR2 YYEEEE. The CDR3 covers 13 residues. V lost 0 bases to trimming and J lost 5 bases, with 8 bases between them. DNA for the CDR3: TGTGCCAGCAGCTTGGACGGTATGGAGACCCAGTACTTC. Amino acids: CASSLDGMETQYF.

This clonotype was counted ten times or more. The V call is TRBV7-9, the J call TRBJ2-5, with TRBD1 matching over 8 bases. CDR3 length: 16 amino acids. J lost 0 bases, V lost 4 bases, and 7 bases had no gene match. The V gene's germline CDR1 is SEHNR and CDR2 FQNEAQ (reference sequence). The DNA of the CDR3 is TGTGCCAGCAGCTCCGGACAGGGAGGCAACCAAGAGACCCAGTACTTC. Translation: CASSSGQGGNQETQYF.

This clonotype has ten or more counts. The chain carries TRBV5-1 and TRBJ2-5; D not certain. From germline, CDR1 is SGHRS and CDR2 YFSETQ. V was clipped by 0 bases and J by 1 base, with 7 bases between them. The CDR3 length is 14 residues. The chain's CDR3 is CASSLVPSQETQYF. CDR3 nucleotides: TGCGCCAGCAGCTTGGTTCCGTCCCAAGAGACCCAGTACTTC.

This clonotype was observed at least ten times. The chain combines TRBV24-1 with TRBJ1-2; D unresolved. The germline gives CDR1 KGHDR, CDR2 SFDVKD. This CDR3 spans 14 amino acids. Trimming took 3 bases from V and 1 from J, leaving 8 bases between them. CDR3 coding DNA: TGTGCCACCAGTGATGCATATAATAACTATGGCTACACCTTC. Encoded protein: CATSDAYNNYGYTF.

This clonotype was seen many times. V gene TRBV5-6 combines with J gene TRBJ1-1; possibly TRBD1 for D (6 bases). CDR3 length: 14 residues. V was cut by 4 bases and J by 0 bases, with 10 bases left in between. Germline-derived CDR1 and CDR2 are SGHDT and YYEEEE. The DNA of the CDR3 is TGTGCCAGCAGCCAATGGGACATGAACACTGAAGCTTTCTTT. Encoded protein: CASSQWDMNTEAFF.

There are many counts of this clonotype. The chain employs TRBV6-5 and TRBJ2-1; TRBD1 matches 7 bases. J was trimmed by 8 bases and V by 2 bases; bases with no gene match: 9. CDR3 size: 15 residues. Germline V lookup: CDR1 MNHEY, CDR2 SVGAGI. CDR3 sequence: CASSYRGGRVDEQFF. The CDR3 DNA is TGTGCCAGCAGTTACCGAGGGGGCCGGGTCGATGAGCAGTTCTTC.

This clonotype has a count of ten or more. V is TRBV5-1 and J is TRBJ2-5; no clear D. The CDR3 is made up of 15 amino acids. V was trimmed by 0 bases and J by 0 bases, leaving 9 bases between them. Looked up from germline, CDR1 is SGHRS and CDR2 is YFSETQ. The CDR3, as DNA: TGCGCCAGCAGCTTGGCGTTCAGGTACCAAGAGACCCAGTACTTC. Translation: CASSLAFRYQETQYF.

The chain has TRBV6-6 and TRBJ1-1, with D unclear. Germline lookup yields CDR1 MNHNY and CDR2 SVGAGI (reference sequence). This CDR3 comprises 13 residues. Trimming stripped 7 bases from V and 7 bases from J, with 16 bases between. CDR3 sequence: CASISSGVYEAFF. In DNA form, the CDR3 reads TGTGCCAGCATCTCCAGTGGTGTTTATGAAGCTTTCTTT.

Comment on this clonotype: The junction does not match germline at one end; this may be a read error. The chain links TRBV12-3 or TRBV12-4 to TRBJ1-6; D might be TRBD1 (5 bases). CDR3 length: 13 residues. The CDR3 coding sequence is TGTGCCAGCAGTCAGCGACAGAATTCACTCCTCCACTTT. Translation: CASSQRQNSLLHF.

This clonotype was detected ten times or more. DNA for the CDR3: TGTGCCAGCTGCCCGCTTAAGACTAGCGGGCTATACAATGAGCAGTTCTTC. Amino acids: CASCPLKTSGLYNEQFF. The V and J genes are TRBV27 and TRBJ2-1; 10 positions match TRBD2. J lost 4 bases, V lost 8 bases, and 14 bases had no gene match. The CDR3 length is 17 residues. CDR1 and CDR2 (germline): MNHEY, SMNVEV (reference sequence).

In this sample, this clonotype turned up many times. The chain is built from TRBV20-1 and TRBJ1-6; weak D call: TRBD1 (6 bases). Trimming pared 2 bases from V and 6 bases from J, leaving 11 bases between. The CDR3 runs to 14 residues. CDR1 is DFQATT, CDR2 SNEGSKA, per germline (reference sequence). CDR3 amino acids: CSARWSGANSPLHF. The CDR3 coding sequence is TGCAGTGCTAGATGGTCAGGGGCTAATTCACCCCTCCACTTT.

This clonotype was seen a few times. The CDR3 spells CSARAGGGNYGYTF. The CDR3 nucleotides are TGCAGTGCTAGAGCAGGGGGCGGTAACTATGGCTACACCTTC. The J gene is TRBJ1-2, the V gene TRBV20-1; 8 nucleotides line up with TRBD1. The junction had 2 bases not matched to a gene; V was cut back by 1 base and J by 1 base. Germline CDR1 is DFQATT and CDR2 is SNEGSKA (reference sequence). This CDR3 region has 14 residues.

This clonotype was detected many times. The chain has TRBV3-1 and TRBJ2-3, with D unclear. This CDR3 contains 13 residues. Trimming left V 0 bases short and J 4 bases short, with 5 bases between. In germline, CDR1 is LGHDT, CDR2 YNNKEL (reference sequence). The CDR3 nucleotides are TGTGCCAGCAGCCAAGAGTCCTCAGATACGCAGTATTTT. It is translated as CASSQESSDTQYF.

This clonotype was picked up a small number of times. This chain connects TRBV10-3 to TRBJ2-3; the match to TRBD2 covers 8 bases. The trim removed 5 bases at V and 1 base at J, leaving 5 bases unmatched. Looked up from germline, CDR1 is ENHRY and CDR2 is SYGVKD. This CDR3 region has 15 residues. The CDR3 DNA follows: TGTGCCATCAGTCATAAAGCGGGGGGCACAGATACGCAGTATTTT. As protein: CAISHKAGGTDTQYF.

This clonotype came up many times. The chain employs TRBV5-1 and TRBJ2-7; 7 bases are a match to TRBD1. The ends lost 0 bases at V and 2 bases at J; junction bases unmatched: 5. CDR1 SGHRS and CDR2 YFSETQ come from the germline V gene. The CDR3 has 15 amino acids. The CDR3 coding sequence is TGCGCCAGCAGCTTGGATGGGACAGAGACCTACGAGCAGTACTTC. Encoded protein: CASSLDGTETYEQYF.

This sequence joins TRBV5-1 and TRBJ1-2, with D possibly being TRBD1 (5 bases). Germline V lookup: CDR1 SGHRS, CDR2 YFSETQ. Deletions cut 4 bases from V and 4 bases from J, with 11 bases between. CDR3 length equals 13 residues. The CDR3 sequence: CASSPGPGYGYTF. CDR3 DNA sequence: TGCGCCAGCAGCCCAGGGCCAGGCTATGGCTACACCTTC.

The chain couples TRBV5-1 to TRBJ2-5; possible D gene TRBD2, 7 bases. Trimming stripped 4 bases from V and 4 bases from J, with 17 bases between. Germline CDR1 SGHRS, CDR2 YFSETQ. The CDR3 loop spans 15 amino acids. This CDR3 is CASSTNGGGRETQYF. The CDR3 nucleotides are TGCGCCAGCAGCACAAATGGGGGGGGGCGAGAGACCCAGTACTTC.

This clonotype appeared many times. This rearrangement joins TRBV15 to TRBJ1-5; no reliable D call. This CDR3 is 12 amino acids long. Germline-derived CDR1 and CDR2 are LNHNV and YYDKDF (reference sequence). Trimming left V 2 bases short and J 5 bases short, with 4 bases between. The CDR3 DNA follows: TGTGCCACCAGCAGATTTGATCAGCCCCAGCATTTT. The encoded protein is CATSRFDQPQHF.

This clonotype was detected ten times or more. The DNA for the CDR3 is TGCAGCGCGCTAGGGGGCGAACTGACAGTGAAGACCCAGTACTTC. Translating it yields CSALGGELTVKTQYF. The genes are TRBV20-1 and TRBJ2-5; 7 bases agree with TRBD1. The germline V gene has CDR1 DFQATT and CDR2 SNEGSKA (reference sequence). This CDR3 region has 15 residues.

The genes are TRBV27 and TRBJ2-1; maybe TRBD2 (5 bases). Germline CDR1 and CDR2: MNHEY and SMNVEV (reference sequence). Trimming took 2 bases from V and 6 from J, leaving 11 bases between them. CDR3 size: 14 residues. CDR3 sequence: CASSLRGLSNEQFF. The DNA of the CDR3 is TGTGCCAGCAGTTTACGCGGACTCTCCAATGAGCAGTTCTTC.

There are a few counts of this clonotype. The chain has TRBV27 and TRBJ1-1, with D uncertain. Trimming took 5 bases from V and 8 from J, leaving 15 bases between them. Germline-derived CDR1 and CDR2 are MNHEY and SMNVEV (reference sequence). This CDR3 is 13 amino acids long. The CDR3 region is CASSPYLTLEAFF. The DNA of the CDR3 is TGTGCCAGCAGTCCTTACCTGACACTAGAAGCTTTCTTT.

The table lists this clonotype with a few counts. The J gene is TRBJ2-3, the V gene TRBV5-1; TRBD2 aligns across 7 bases. CDR3 length: 15 residues. V was pared by 0 bases and J by 2 bases, with 3 bases of the junction left unmatched. Germline V gene lookup returns CDR1 SGHRS and CDR2 YFSETQ. CDR3 loop: CASSLAGGTTDTQYF. CDR3 DNA: TGCGCCAGCAGCTTGGCCGGGGGGACCACAGATACGCAGTATTTT.

This clonotype was detected ten times or more. The rearrangement joins TRBV5-1 to TRBJ2-1; 8 bases match TRBD2. Germline V lookup: CDR1 SGHRS, CDR2 YFSETQ. Losses at the gene ends were 4 bases for V and 2 bases for J; bases not matched to a gene: 5. The CDR3 is made up of 15 amino acids. The CDR3 DNA sequence: TGCGCCAGCAGCATTAGCGGGGATGCCTACAATGAGCAGTTCTTC. It specifies CASSISGDAYNEQFF.

This clonotype was counted many times. The V call is TRBV11-2, the J call TRBJ2-2; no firm D call. The CDR3 runs 12 residues. Germline V gene sequence: CDR1 SGHAT, CDR2 FQNNGV. The V gene lost 3 bases and the J gene lost 4 bases, with 3 bases spanning the gap. CDR3: CASSFSTGELFF. The CDR3 DNA follows: TGTGCCAGCAGCTTTAGCACCGGGGAGCTGTTTTTT.

The J gene is TRBJ1-5, the V gene TRBV7-2; D remains unclear. CDR1 and CDR2 (germline): SGHTA, FQGNSA. This CDR3 has 14 residues. Trimming stripped 2 bases from V and 4 bases from J, with 9 bases between. DNA of the CDR3: TGTGCCAGCAGCTTATCCTCGCGGAATCAGCCCCAGCATTTT. Its translation is CASSLSSRNQPQHF.